One and the same sample provided the 15 T cell receptor beta chains below, sequenced in a study of CD8+ T cells in alopecia areata. Following RNA extraction, reverse transcription yielded cDNA that acted as the sequencing template. The protocol was immunoSEQ multiplex PCR, while the TCRdb copy is restricted to in-frame clones and leaves out a portion. The sample has 120,000 or so clones, roughly 68% seen once. What was sequenced was CD4+ T cells sorted from blood. These receptors were collected from a human donor in good health.

The genes are TRBV4-2 and TRBJ2-6, with D possibly matching TRBD1 (5 bases). The V gene lost 1 base and the J gene lost 1 base, with 8 bases spanning the gap. CDR1 is LGHNA and CDR2 is YNFKEQ in the germline V gene. The CDR3 is 16 residues long. The chain's CDR3 is CASSQAQGSGANVLTF. For the CDR3, the DNA is TGTGCCAGCAGCCAAGCCCAGGGATCTGGGGCCAACGTCCTGACTTTC.

The genes are TRBV13 and TRBJ1-1; D remains unclear. Trimming removed 0 bases from V and 8 bases from J, with 13 bases in between. This CDR3 contains 14 residues. Germline-derived CDR1 and CDR2 are PRHDT and FYEKMQ (reference sequence). The CDR3 spells CASSLGRPTVEAFF. CDR3 nucleotide sequence: TGTGCCAGCAGCTTAGGAAGGCCGACGGTCGAAGCTTTCTTT.

The genes are TRBV2 and TRBJ1-1, with 7 bases matching TRBD1. This CDR3 is built from 14 residues. Germline CDR1 is SNHLY and CDR2 is FYNNEI. V lost 3 bases and J lost 4; bases outside the gene matches: 5. The CDR3 here is CASSDLRDSTEAFF. CDR3 nucleotide sequence: TGTGCCAGCAGTGACTTAAGGGACAGCACTGAAGCTTTCTTT.

V is TRBV7-9 and J is TRBJ1-3; D is undetermined. V lost 5 bases to trimming and J lost 4 bases, with 9 bases between them. CDR3 size: 13 residues. Germline CDR1 is SEHNR and CDR2 is FQNEAQ (reference sequence). The CDR3 sequence is CASSPPGGNTIYF. In DNA form, the CDR3 reads TGTGCCAGCAGCCCCCCAGGAGGAAACACCATATATTTT.

The chain recombines TRBV29-1 with TRBJ2-5; D perhaps matches TRBD1 (6 bases). Per germline, CDR1 SQVTM and CDR2 ANQGSEA. The CDR3 has 13 residues. The V end was cut by 7 bases, the J end by 5 bases, with 17 bases between. Here the CDR3 DNA reads TGCAGCGCCCAGAGGGGGTTGAGCGAGACCCAGTACTTC. It encodes CSAQRGLSETQYF.

This chain uses TRBV5-6 with TRBJ2-4, with D possibly being TRBD1 (6 bases). V lost 0 bases, J lost 0 bases, and 10 bases lay in between. The CDR3 runs to 16 residues. CDR1 and CDR2 (germline): SGHDT, YYEEEE. The CDR3 DNA follows: TGTGCCAGCAGCTTGGATACAGGGTTAGCCAAAAACATTCAGTACTTC. Encoded protein: CASSLDTGLAKNIQYF.

The rearrangement joins TRBV30 to TRBJ2-7; TRBD1 or TRBD2 may be the D gene (5 bases each). Per the germline V gene, CDR1 is GTSNPN and CDR2 is SVGIG (reference sequence). Between the trimmed V and J ends, which lost 1 base and 7 bases, there was a span of 11 bases. The CDR3 is 12 amino acids. This CDR3 reads CAWSGRGEEQYF. DNA for the CDR3: TGTGCCTGGAGTGGACGAGGGGAAGAGCAGTACTTC.

This sequence joins TRBV9 and TRBJ2-2; D is unresolved. Germline CDR1 SGDLS, CDR2 YYNGEE. The CDR3 is 13 residues long. V lost 5 bases and J lost 9, with 14 bases in between. Written as DNA, the CDR3 is TGTGCCAGCAGGGCAGACGGCCGGTGGGAGCTGTTTTTT. Amino acid sequence: CASRADGRWELFF.

The gene calls are TRBV4-1 and TRBJ1-2; D may be TRBD1 (6 bases). Trimming took off 3 bases at V and 4 bases at J, with 15 bases between the two ends. Germline V gene data show CDR1 as MGHRA and CDR2 as YSYEKL. The CDR3 loop spans 15 amino acids. The CDR3 spells CASSQSYREPYGYTF. Here the CDR3 DNA reads TGCGCCAGCAGCCAGTCCTACAGGGAGCCCTATGGCTACACCTTC.

The V and J genes are TRBV5-6 and TRBJ2-5; D assignment may be TRBD1 or TRBD2 (5 bases each). This CDR3 comprises 14 residues. Between the trimmed V and J ends, which lost 1 base and 2 bases, there was a span of 9 bases. The germline V gene has CDR1 SGHDT and CDR2 YYEEEE. The CDR3 sequence: CASSLYGGQETQYF. In DNA, the CDR3 is TGTGCCAGCAGCTTGTATGGGGGACAAGAGACCCAGTACTTC.

CDR3 loop: CASSYSPGDYEQYF. The CDR3 DNA reads TGTGCCAGCAGTTACTCGCCAGGGGACTACGAGCAGTACTTC. The V and J genes are TRBV6-6 and TRBJ2-7, with a weak D call TRBD1 (6 bases). The CDR3 spans 14 residues. Germline CDR1 and CDR2: MNHNY and SVGAGI (reference sequence). Trimming pared 0 bases from V and 3 bases from J, leaving 9 bases between.

The chain uses TRBV2 and TRBJ2-5; D is uncertain. The V end was cut by 3 bases, the J end by 7 bases, with 12 bases between. This CDR3 comprises 13 residues. CDR1 SNHLY and CDR2 FYNNEI come from the germline V gene. CDR3 nucleotide sequence: TGTGCCAGCAGTGAGAGCCCCGCAGGGACCCAGTACTTC. Protein sequence: CASSESPAGTQYF.

The chain recombines TRBV6-7 with TRBJ2-5; 7 positions agree with TRBD2. The J call may not be correct, given that the DNA end is closer to TRBJ2-7. TRBV6-7 is sorted into the ORF group, with uncertain function. The CDR3 covers 17 residues. The CDR3 DNA reads TGTGCCAGCAGTAAAGGACCTTCCCCGGGAGGATCCTACGAGCAGTACTTC. This sequence encodes CASSKGPSPGGSYEQYF.

J is TRBJ2-7 and V is TRBV25-1, with D perhaps matching TRBD2 (7 bases). In germline, CDR1 is MGHDK, CDR2 SYGVNS. Trimming stripped 6 bases from V and 0 bases from J, with 15 bases between. There are 15 residues in the CDR3. CDR3 nucleotide sequence: TGTGCCAGCAGGGAGGGGGGGTGGAGCTCCTACGAGCAGTACTTC. This sequence encodes CASREGGWSSYEQYF.

The chain has TRBV10-3 and TRBJ2-3; possible D gene TRBD1, 5 bases. Germline loops: CDR1 ENHRY, CDR2 SYGVKD. V lost 6 bases and J lost 1, with 8 bases in between. This CDR3 spans 13 amino acids. CDR3 protein: CAISAQGTDTQYF. Here the CDR3 DNA reads TGTGCCATCAGCGCACAGGGCACAGATACGCAGTATTTT.